Each of the 25 T cell receptor beta chains below was sequenced from the same sample in a study of cytomegalovirus exposure and HLA in healthy donors. With 60 Vbeta and 13 Jbeta primers, the PCR was carried out. TCRdb's copy holds only in-frame clones and misses some; the assay was immunoSEQ multiplex PCR. The sample includes 110,000 to 150,000 clones, around 82% of them seen just once. Sequencing was carried out using PBMCs. These receptor sequences come from a man aged 40-49 years in good health and CMV-seropositive.

The chain employs TRBV5-4 and TRBJ2-7; TRBD1 might be the D (6 bases). The CDR3 runs 15 residues. V was cut by 1 base and J by 2 bases, with 13 bases left in between. Germline V lookup: CDR1 SGHNT, CDR2 YYREEE (reference sequence). DNA for the CDR3: TGTGCCAGCAGCTTGTCGCAGGGGCAAACCTACGAGCAGTACTTC. Its protein product is CASSLSQGQTYEQYF.

The chain combines TRBV29-1 with TRBJ1-2; D unclear. This CDR3 contains 12 residues. Germline-derived CDR1 and CDR2 are SQVTM and ANQGSEA. Deletions cut 4 bases from V and 2 bases from J, with 8 bases between. CDR3 sequence: CSVVGGNYGYTF. The CDR3, as DNA: TGCAGCGTTGTAGGAGGGAACTATGGCTACACCTTC.

The chain is built from TRBV15 and TRBJ1-1; D unclear. The CDR3 runs to 15 residues. Germline CDR1 and CDR2: LNHNV and YYDKDF (reference sequence). Trimming left V 0 bases short and J 4 bases short, with 12 bases between. CDR3 residues: CATSRDRTAGTEAFF. The DNA of the CDR3 is TGTGCCACCAGCAGAGATAGAACAGCTGGCACTGAAGCTTTCTTT.

The gene calls are TRBV28 and TRBJ1-4; a weak D match, TRBD1 (5 bases). The germline V and J ends were trimmed by 4 bases and 10 bases, with 10 bases remaining between them. This CDR3 spans 12 amino acids. CDR1 is MDHEN, CDR2 SYDVKM, per germline. The CDR3 spells CASSSRGVKLFF. In DNA, the CDR3 is TGTGCCAGCAGTTCACGGGGGGTAAAACTGTTTTTT.

This rearrangement joins TRBV5-6 to TRBJ2-2; no definite D call. This CDR3 comprises 16 residues. V was clipped by 4 bases and J by 4 bases, with 17 bases between them. Germline V lookup: CDR1 SGHDT, CDR2 YYEEEE. CDR3 in DNA: TGTGCCAGCAGCCTCCTAGGAAGAGGCGGCACCGGGGAGCTGTTTTTT. Encoded protein: CASSLLGRGGTGELFF.

The chain carries TRBV7-9 and TRBJ2-7, with 9 bases that match TRBD1. The V and J ends lost 6 bases and 4 bases, in that order; junction bases with no gene match: 10. The germline V gene encodes CDR1 SEHNR and CDR2 FQNEAQ (reference sequence). The CDR3 has 15 amino acids. The DNA for the CDR3 is TGTGCCAGCAGTTCCACCGGGACAGGGACATACGAGCAGTACTTC. Its protein product is CASSSTGTGTYEQYF.

V gene TRBV7-2 combines with J gene TRBJ2-7; possibly TRBD1 for D (6 bases). This CDR3 has 15 residues. Trimming left V 5 bases short and J 3 bases short, with 17 bases between. The V gene's germline CDR1 is SGHTA and CDR2 FQGNSA. The CDR3 nucleotides are TGTGCCAGCAGCCCCCTTATGGGGGCGGTCTACGAGCAGTACTTC. Protein: CASSPLMGAVYEQYF.

The V and J genes are TRBV6-6 and TRBJ2-3; D uncertain. This CDR3 has 12 amino acids. V lost 7 bases and J 5 bases, leaving 10 bases between the germline ends. Germline-derived CDR1 and CDR2 are MNHNY and SVGAGI (reference sequence). CDR3 in amino acids: CASNFSQDTQYF. CDR3 DNA sequence: TGTGCCAGCAACTTTAGCCAAGATACGCAGTATTTT.

This chain uses TRBV6-5 with TRBJ2-5; D gene unclear. The closer fit of TRBJ2-7 to the DNA end suggests the J call may be wrong. The length of the CDR3 is 14 residues. Germline V gene lookup returns CDR1 MNHEY and CDR2 SVGAGI. CDR3 DNA: TGTGCCAGCAGTTACTCGATTCAGGCCTACGAGCAGTACTTC. It encodes CASSYSIQAYEQYF.

V is TRBV6-5 and J is TRBJ2-3; D gene ambiguous. Germline CDR1 is MNHEY and CDR2 is SVGAGI. V gave up 4 bases and J gave up 10 bases, with 9 bases separating them. The CDR3 spans 11 residues. DNA of the CDR3: TGTGCCAGCAGTTTCCTTTCGTCGCAGTATTTT. Protein product: CASSFLSSQYF.

As DNA, the CDR3 is TGTGCCAGCAGCTGGTCCGGGACAGGGGGCCTCGAGCAGTACTTC. Residues: CASSWSGTGGLEQYF. This rearrangement joins TRBV7-6 to TRBJ2-7; 12 bases match TRBD1. Trimming at V came to 4 bases and at J to 6 bases, leaving 7 bases not matched to a gene. The CDR3 is 15 amino acids. Germline V gene data show CDR1 as SGHVS and CDR2 as FNYEAQ.

The chain uses TRBV5-1 and TRBJ2-7, with 11 nucleotides matching TRBD1. The CDR3 totals 15 residues. Trimming removed 5 bases from V and 7 bases from J; junction bases left unmatched: 11. Per germline, CDR1 SGHRS and CDR2 YFSETQ. This CDR3 reads CASSQLGTGGGEQYF. DNA of the CDR3: TGCGCCAGCAGTCAACTAGGGACAGGGGGGGGTGAGCAGTACTTC. The variable domain in full, with the rest retrieved from reference TRBV5-1 and TRBJ2-7, is KAGVTQTPRYLIKTRGQQVTLSCSPISGHRSVSWYQQTPGQGLQFLFEYFSETQRNKGNFPGRFSGRQFSNSRSEMNVSTLELGDSALYLCASSQLGTGGGEQYFGPGTRLTVT.

The V call is TRBV2, the J call TRBJ2-1; 10 bases match TRBD2. Germline CDR1 SNHLY, CDR2 FYNNEI. The CDR3 loop spans 15 amino acids. V trimming: 11 bases; J trimming: 7 bases; junction bases outside the gene matches: 14. The CDR3 sequence: CAAGLLAGGSNEQFF. The DNA for the CDR3 is TGTGCCGCAGGGCTATTAGCGGGGGGTTCTAATGAGCAGTTCTTC.

The chain recombines TRBV6-5 with TRBJ2-7, with a possible D match to TRBD2 (6 bases). V was shortened by 1 base and J by 6 bases, with 16 bases between the two germline ends. Germline loops: CDR1 MNHEY, CDR2 SVGAGI. The CDR3 consists of 15 residues. The chain's CDR3 is CASSYLGGLGLEQYF. The DNA for the CDR3 is TGTGCCAGCAGTTACTTGGGGGGACTTGGGCTCGAGCAGTACTTC.

This rearrangement joins TRBV10-3 to TRBJ2-2; 7 positions agree with TRBD1. V dropped 6 bases and J dropped 2; count of bases not matched to a gene: 3. Looked up from germline, CDR1 is ENHRY and CDR2 is SYGVKD. The CDR3 covers 14 residues. The CDR3 sequence: CAIRRDSNTGELFF. Here the CDR3 DNA reads TGTGCCATCAGACGGGACAGCAACACCGGGGAGCTGTTTTTT.

This clone has a handful of counts. J is TRBJ2-7 and V is TRBV7-2; TRBD2 is a possible D gene (5 bases). The CDR3 runs to 12 residues. Germline lookup yields CDR1 SGHTA and CDR2 FQGNSA. Trimming took off 5 bases at V and 6 bases at J, with 11 bases between the two ends. The DNA of the CDR3 is TGTGCCAGCAGCCCATCACGGGGCGAGCAGTACTTC. The encoded protein is CASSPSRGEQYF. Variable domain in full (rest from reference TRBV7-2 and TRBJ2-7): GAGVSQSPSNKVTEKGKDVELRCDPISGHTALYWYRQSLGQGLEFLIYFQGNSAPDKSGLPSDRFSAERTGGSVSTLTIQRTQQEDSAVYLCASSPSRGEQYFGPGTRLTVT.

This clone turned up a few times. V is TRBV28 and J is TRBJ2-7, with 9 bases that match TRBD1. Germline CDR1 reads MDHEN; CDR2 reads SYDVKM. This CDR3 region has 17 residues. V trimming: 4 bases; J trimming: 3 bases; junction bases outside the gene matches: 13. The CDR3 spells CASSSQPGQGTYYEQYF. The CDR3 DNA reads as TGTGCCAGCAGTTCCCAGCCGGGACAGGGCACATACTACGAGCAGTACTTC.

V usage is TRBV30 and J usage is TRBJ2-6; a weak D match, TRBD1 (6 bases). V lost 2 bases to trimming and J lost 0 bases, with 8 bases between them. Germline CDR1 GTSNPN, CDR2 SVGIG (reference sequence). The CDR3 length is 15 residues. CDR3 in amino acids: CAWSTGPSGANVLTF. The CDR3 DNA is TGTGCCTGGAGTACAGGGCCCTCTGGGGCCAACGTCCTGACTTTC.

In this sample, this clone turned up a few times. V gene TRBV19 combines with J gene TRBJ1-1; the D is unclear. Germline CDR1 is LNHDA and CDR2 is SQIVND (reference sequence). Trimming took off 5 bases at V and 5 bases at J, with 12 bases between the two ends. The CDR3 length is 13 residues. The DNA for the CDR3 is TGTGCCAGTAGTTTGGCAACCCCAACTGAAGCTTTCTTT. It codes for CASSLATPTEAFF.

V gene TRBV5-1 combines with J gene TRBJ2-3; 9 bases map to TRBD1. Trimming took 0 bases from V and 4 from J; bases not matched to a gene: 9. The CDR3 totals 17 residues. The germline CDR1 and CDR2 sequences are SGHRS and YFSETQ. The CDR3 sequence is CASSLAGTGYGPDTQYF. CDR3 DNA sequence: TGCGCCAGCAGCTTGGCCGGGACAGGGTACGGGCCAGATACGCAGTATTTT.

V usage is TRBV25-1 and J usage is TRBJ1-1; weak D call: TRBD1 (5 bases). This CDR3 has 14 residues. V dropped 4 bases and J dropped 1 base, with 10 bases sitting between them. Germline assignment: CDR1 MGHDK and CDR2 SYGVNS. Written as DNA, the CDR3 is TGTGCCAGCAGTGCACCGGGGGGGAACACTGAAGCTTTCTTT. Encoded protein: CASSAPGGNTEAFF.

This clone was recorded once. The V gene is TRBV6-5, the J gene TRBJ1-2; D gene unclear. This CDR3 is built from 14 residues. Germline assignment: CDR1 MNHEY and CDR2 SVGAGI. Trimming removed 6 bases at V and 8 bases at J, with 19 bases between. CDR3 loop: CASSAGLGGDGYTF. The DNA for the CDR3 is TGTGCCAGCAGCGCAGGACTTGGCGGTGACGGCTACACCTTC.

The rearrangement links TRBV7-9 to TRBJ2-7; D not certain. Deletions cut 7 bases from V and 1 base from J, with 23 bases between. This CDR3 spans 17 amino acids. The V gene's germline CDR1 is SEHNR and CDR2 FQNEAQ (reference sequence). The CDR3 sequence is CASIKLLADSSSYEQYF. The CDR3 DNA sequence: TGTGCCAGCATCAAGCTTCTCGCTGACTCCTCTTCCTACGAGCAGTACTTC.

This clone was seen once. The chain joins TRBV11-3 to TRBJ2-7; D is possibly TRBD2 (6 bases). The V gene's germline CDR1 is SGHNT and CDR2 YENEEA. This CDR3 has 15 residues. Trimming removed 2 bases at V and 3 bases at J, with 14 bases between. CDR3 coding DNA: TGTGCCAGCAGCTTATCAGGCGGGACGAACTACGAGCAGTACTTC. Translated, it gives CASSLSGGTNYEQYF.

The gene calls are TRBV28 and TRBJ1-5, with TRBD1 matching over 7 bases. The V and J ends lost 8 bases and 5 bases, in that order; junction bases with no gene match: 3. Germline CDR1 and CDR2: MDHEN and SYDVKM. The CDR3 has 12 residues. The DNA for the CDR3 is TGTGCCAGCGGGCAGGGGGATCAGCCCCAGCATTTT. This codes for CASGQGDQPQHF. Full variable domain (remainder filled in from reference TRBV28 and TRBJ1-5): DVKVTQSSRYLVKRTGEKVFLECVQDMDHENMFWYRQDPGLGLRLIYFSYDVKMKEKGDIPEGYSVSREKKERFSLILESASTNQTSMYLCASGQGDQPQHFGDGTRLSIL.